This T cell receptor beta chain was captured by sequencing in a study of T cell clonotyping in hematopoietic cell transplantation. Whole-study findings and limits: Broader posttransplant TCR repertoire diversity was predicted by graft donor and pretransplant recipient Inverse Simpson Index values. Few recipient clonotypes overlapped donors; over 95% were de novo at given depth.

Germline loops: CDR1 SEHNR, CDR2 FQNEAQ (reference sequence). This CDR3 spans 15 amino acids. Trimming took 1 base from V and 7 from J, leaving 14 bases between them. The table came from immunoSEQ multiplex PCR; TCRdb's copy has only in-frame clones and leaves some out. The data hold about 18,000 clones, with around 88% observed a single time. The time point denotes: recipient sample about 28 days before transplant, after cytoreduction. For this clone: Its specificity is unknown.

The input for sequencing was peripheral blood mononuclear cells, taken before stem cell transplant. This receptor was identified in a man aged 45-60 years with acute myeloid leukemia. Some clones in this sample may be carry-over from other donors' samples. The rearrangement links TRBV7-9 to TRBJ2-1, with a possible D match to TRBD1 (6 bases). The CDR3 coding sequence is TGTGCCAGCAGCTTAGGGACAGCGGCTGTTAATGAGCAGTTCTTC. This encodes CASSLGTAAVNEQFF.